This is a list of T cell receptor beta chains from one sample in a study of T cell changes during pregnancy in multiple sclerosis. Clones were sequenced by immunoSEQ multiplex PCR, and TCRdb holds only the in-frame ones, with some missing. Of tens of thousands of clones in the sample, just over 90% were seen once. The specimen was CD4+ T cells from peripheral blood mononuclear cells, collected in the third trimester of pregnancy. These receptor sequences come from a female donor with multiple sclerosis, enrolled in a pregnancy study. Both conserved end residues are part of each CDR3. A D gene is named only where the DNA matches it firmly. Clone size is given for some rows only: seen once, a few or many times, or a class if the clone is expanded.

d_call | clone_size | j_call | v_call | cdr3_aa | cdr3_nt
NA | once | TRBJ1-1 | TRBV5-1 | CASSLPQGVNTEAFF | TGCGCCAGCAGCTTGCCACAGGGAGTGAACACTGAAGCTTTCTTT
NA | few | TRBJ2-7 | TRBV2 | CASSVPAYEQYF | TGTGCCAGCAGTGTTCCCGCCTACGAGCAGTACTTC
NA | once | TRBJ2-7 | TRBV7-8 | CASSLAAGYGAGEQYF | TGTGCCAGCAGCTTAGCAGCCGGATATGGGGCTGGGGAGCAGTACTTC
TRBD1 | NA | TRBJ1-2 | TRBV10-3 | CAITDRAANYGYTF | TGTGCCATCACAGACAGGGCTGCAAACTATGGCTACACCTTC
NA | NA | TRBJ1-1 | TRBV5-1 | CASSLAMESTEAFF | TGCGCCAGCAGCTTGGCCATGGAGAGCACTGAAGCTTTCTTT
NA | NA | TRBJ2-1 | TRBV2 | CASSGLGLANEQFF | TGTGCCAGCAGTGGTCTGGGATTAGCGAATGAGCAGTTCTTC
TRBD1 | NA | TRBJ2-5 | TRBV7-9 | CASSSLTGWVETQYF | TGTGCCAGCAGCTCGTTGACAGGGTGGGTTGAGACCCAGTACTTC
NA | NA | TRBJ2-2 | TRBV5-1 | CASSKGLLRRTGELFF | TGCGCCAGCAGCAAGGGACTTCTCCGACGCACCGGGGAGCTGTTTTTT
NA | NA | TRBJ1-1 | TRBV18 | CASSPKTGYQSTEAFF | TGTGCCAGCTCACCAAAGACAGGATATCAAAGCACTGAAGCTTTCTTT
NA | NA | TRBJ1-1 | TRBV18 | CASSPTRTEAFF | TGTGCCAGCTCACCTACGAGGACTGAAGCTTTCTTT
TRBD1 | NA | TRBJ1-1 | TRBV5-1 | CASSGRDRINTEAFF | TGCGCCAGCAGCGGGCGGGACAGGATTAACACTGAAGCTTTCTTT
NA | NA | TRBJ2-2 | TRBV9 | CASSDWGDANTGELFF | TGTGCCAGCAGCGACTGGGGGGACGCGAACACCGGGGAGCTGTTTTTT
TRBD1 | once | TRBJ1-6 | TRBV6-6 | CASSYTGTGLNSPLHF | TGTGCCAGCAGTTACACGGGGACAGGTCTGAATTCACCCCTCCACTTT
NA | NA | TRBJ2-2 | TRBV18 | CASSESRATGELFF | TGTGCCAGCTCAGAGAGCAGGGCCACCGGGGAGCTGTTTTTT
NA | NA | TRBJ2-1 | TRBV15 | CATSRDGRDGYNEQFF | TGTGCCACCAGCAGAGATGGGCGGGACGGTTACAATGAGCAGTTCTTC
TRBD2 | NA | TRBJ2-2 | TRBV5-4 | CASSLGSVAGGPRTGELFF | TGTGCCAGCAGCTTGGGTAGCGTAGCGGGAGGGCCTAGGACCGGGGAGCTGTTTTTT
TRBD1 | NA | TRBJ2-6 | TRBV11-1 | CASSLVIGQGSSGANVLTF | TGTGCCAGCAGCTTAGTTATCGGACAGGGGAGCTCTGGGGCCAACGTCCTGACTTTC
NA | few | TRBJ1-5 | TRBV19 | CATRPWNDRNQPQHF | TGTGCCACCAGGCCATGGAACGACCGCAATCAGCCCCAGCATTTT
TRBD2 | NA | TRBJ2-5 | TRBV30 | CAWTKRSGRVETQYF | TGTGCCTGGACAAAGCGTAGCGGGAGAGTAGAGACCCAGTACTTC
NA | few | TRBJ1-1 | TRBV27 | CASSVQGWDTEAFF | TGTGCCAGCAGTGTTCAGGGCTGGGACACTGAAGCTTTCTTT
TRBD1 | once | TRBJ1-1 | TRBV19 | CASRGTGATRSTEAFF | TGTGCCAGTAGAGGGACAGGGGCGACTCGCAGCACTGAAGCTTTCTTT
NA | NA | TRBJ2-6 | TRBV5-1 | CASSPAGAGANVLTF | TGCGCCAGCAGCCCCGCAGGGGCTGGGGCCAACGTCCTGACTTTC
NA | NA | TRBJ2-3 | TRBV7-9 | CASSRQPDTQYF | TGTGCCAGCAGCCGACAGCCAGATACGCAGTATTTT
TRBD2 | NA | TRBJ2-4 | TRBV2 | CASSGGSGSRLDIQYF | TGTGCCAGCAGTGGAGGGAGCGGGAGCCGGTTGGACATTCAGTACTTC
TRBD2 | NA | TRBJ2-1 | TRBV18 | CASSPGGRAGSSYNEQFF | TGTGCCAGCTCACCGGGCGGGAGGGCCGGGAGCTCCTACAATGAGCAGTTCTTC
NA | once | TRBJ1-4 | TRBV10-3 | CACRERGNEKLFF | TGTGCCTGCCGAGAGCGGGGGAATGAAAAACTGTTTTTT
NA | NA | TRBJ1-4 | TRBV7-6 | CASSSASNEKLFF | TGTGCCAGCAGCTCAGCTTCAAATGAAAAACTGTTTTTT
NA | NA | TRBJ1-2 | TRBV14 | CASSQQADGYGYTF | TGTGCCAGCAGCCAGCAGGCAGACGGCTATGGCTACACCTTC
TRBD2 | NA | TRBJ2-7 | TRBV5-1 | CASSPGLAGPGYEQYF | TGCGCCAGCAGCCCGGGACTAGCGGGGCCAGGTTACGAGCAGTACTTC
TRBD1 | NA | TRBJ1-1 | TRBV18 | CASSPRSGTGEVVAFF | TGTGCCAGCTCACCAAGAAGCGGGACAGGGGAGGTAGTAGCTTTCTTT
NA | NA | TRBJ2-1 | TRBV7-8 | CASSSLYNEQFF | TGTGCCAGCAGCTCCCTTTACAATGAGCAGTTCTTC
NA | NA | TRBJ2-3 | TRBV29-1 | CSGRGAGTDTQYF | TGCAGCGGACGGGGGGCGGGCACAGATACGCAGTATTTT
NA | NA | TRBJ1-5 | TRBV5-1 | CASSLGDSGGSTPQHF | TGCGCCAGCAGCTTGGGAGATTCGGGTGGGTCTACGCCCCAGCATTTT
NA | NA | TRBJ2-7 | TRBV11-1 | CASTLRGSHSYEQYF | TGTGCCAGCACCTTACGGGGGAGTCATTCCTACGAGCAGTACTTC
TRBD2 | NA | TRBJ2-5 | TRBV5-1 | CASRLAGGTMETQYF | TGCGCCAGCAGGCTAGCGGGAGGAACTATGGAGACCCAGTACTTC
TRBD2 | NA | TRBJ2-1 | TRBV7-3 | CASSSGGLAGEQFF | TGTGCCAGCAGCTCTGGGGGACTAGCCGGTGAGCAGTTCTTC
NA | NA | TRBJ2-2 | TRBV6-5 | CASSYSWAPDTGELFF | TGTGCCAGCAGTTACTCGTGGGCGCCGGACACCGGGGAGCTGTTTTTT
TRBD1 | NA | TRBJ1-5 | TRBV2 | CASSGQGRSQPQHF | TGTGCCAGCAGTGGACAGGGGAGGAGTCAGCCCCAGCATTTT
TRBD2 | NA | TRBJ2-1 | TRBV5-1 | CASSPLPSGSRDNEQFF | TGCGCCAGCAGCCCGCTACCTAGCGGGAGTAGGGACAATGAGCAGTTCTTC
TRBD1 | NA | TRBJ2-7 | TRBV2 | CASSKEDRGYEQYF | TGTGCCAGCAGTAAAGAGGACAGGGGCTACGAGCAGTACTTC
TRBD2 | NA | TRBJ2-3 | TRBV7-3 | CASSLSSTSGEDTQYF | TGTGCCAGCAGCTTAAGCAGCACTAGCGGGGAAGATACGCAGTATTTT
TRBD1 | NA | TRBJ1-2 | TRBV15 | CATGRTGLNYGYTF | TGTGCCACCGGAAGGACAGGGCTAAACTATGGCTACACCTTC
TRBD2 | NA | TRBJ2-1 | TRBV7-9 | CASSLSPAGGQDEQFF | TGTGCCAGCAGCCTATCCCCAGCGGGGGGCCAGGATGAGCAGTTCTTC
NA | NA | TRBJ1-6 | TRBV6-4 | CASKQGTNSPLHF | TGTGCCAGCAAACAGGGCACAAATTCACCCCTCCACTTT
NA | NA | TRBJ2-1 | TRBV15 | CAPPRRSPYNEQFF | TGTGCCCCTCCGCGGAGGAGCCCCTACAATGAGCAGTTCTTC
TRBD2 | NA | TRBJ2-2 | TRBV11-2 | CASSFSLAGNTGELFF | TGTGCCAGCAGCTTTTCGCTAGCGGGTAACACCGGGGAGCTGTTTTTT
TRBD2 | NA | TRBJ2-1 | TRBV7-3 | CASSSYGTSGGPYNEQFF | TGTGCCAGCAGCTCTTATGGGACTAGCGGAGGACCGTACAATGAGCAGTTCTTC
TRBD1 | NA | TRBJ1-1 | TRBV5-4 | CASSETPGTANTEAFF | TGTGCCAGCAGCGAAACACCTGGGACAGCGAATACTGAAGCTTTCTTT
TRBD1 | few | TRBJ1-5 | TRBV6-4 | CASHGTGNQGNQPQHF | TGTGCCAGCCACGGGACAGGCAACCAAGGCAATCAGCCCCAGCATTTT
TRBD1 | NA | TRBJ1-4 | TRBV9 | CASSFRQGEEKLFF | TGTGCCAGCAGCTTCCGACAGGGGGAAGAAAAACTGTTTTTT
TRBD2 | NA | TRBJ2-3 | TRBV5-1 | CASSLPQTSGGSDTQYF | TGCGCCAGCAGCTTACCCCAAACTAGCGGGGGTTCAGATACGCAGTATTTT
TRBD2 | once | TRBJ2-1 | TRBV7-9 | CASSFGLAGYNEQFF | TGTGCCAGCAGCTTCGGACTAGCGGGGTACAATGAGCAGTTCTTC
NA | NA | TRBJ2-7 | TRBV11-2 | CASSFSEIYEQYF | TGTGCCAGCAGCTTTAGTGAGATTTACGAGCAGTACTTC
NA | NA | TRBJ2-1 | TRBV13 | CASSLGRGGGQHEQFF | TGTGCCAGCAGCTTAGGCCGCGGTGGAGGGCAACATGAGCAGTTCTTC
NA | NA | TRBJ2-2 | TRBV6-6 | CASKAPSDTGELFF | TGTGCCAGCAAAGCCCCATCGGACACCGGGGAGCTGTTTTTT